These T cell receptor beta chains were read from a single sample in a study of a mutant IDH1 vaccine in newly diagnosed glioma. Sequencing was performed with immunoSEQ multiplex PCR; in TCRdb, only in-frame clones are kept and a portion is missing. The sample includes around 65,000 clones, less than 90% of them seen just once. What these receptors recognize is not known. The sample in question was PBMCs, obtained from a glioma patient whose treatment included an IDH1 peptide vaccine. These receptors were obtained from a man aged 25 to 45 with glioma. The CDR3 runs from the conserved cysteine through the conserved F or W. The order of the fields is CDR3 protein, CDR3 DNA, D gene, clone size, V gene, J gene. The D gene is left open where the match is weak. Expanded clones are given a class, and other clones once, few, many or no size at all.

CDR3 protein: CASSYSGTDPYGYTF; CDR3 DNA: TGTGCCAGCAGTTACTCGGGAACGGATCCCTATGGCTACACCTTC; D gene: .; clone size: few; V gene: TRBV6-5; J gene: TRBJ1-2
CDR3 protein: CASQGLNTEAFF; CDR3 DNA: TGTGCCAGCCAGGGTTTGAACACTGAAGCTTTCTTT; D gene: .; clone size: .; V gene: TRBV25-1; J gene: TRBJ1-1
CDR3 protein: CASSLAGSRNQPQHF; CDR3 DNA: TGTGCCAGCAGCTTAGCTGGGTCCAGAAATCAGCCCCAGCATTTT; D gene: .; clone size: few; V gene: TRBV7-9; J gene: TRBJ1-5
CDR3 protein: CATSRDQPGGNEKLFF; CDR3 DNA: TGTGCCACCAGCAGAGATCAACCGGGGGGTAATGAAAAACTGTTTTTT; D gene: .; clone size: .; V gene: TRBV15; J gene: TRBJ1-4
CDR3 protein: CASVTRRTDTQYF; CDR3 DNA: TGTGCCAGCGTCACTAGGCGCACAGATACGCAGTATTTT; D gene: .; clone size: once; V gene: TRBV7-9; J gene: TRBJ2-3
CDR3 protein: CASSYPGRGDSPLHF; CDR3 DNA: TGTGCCAGCAGTTACCCAGGGCGCGGGGATTCACCCCTCCACTTT; D gene: .; clone size: .; V gene: TRBV28; J gene: TRBJ1-6
CDR3 protein: CASSLVRGTFGKAFF; CDR3 DNA: TGTGCCAGCAGCTTAGTACGAGGGACATTCGGTAAAGCTTTCTTT; D gene: .; clone size: .; V gene: TRBV11-2; J gene: TRBJ1-1
CDR3 protein: CASSQGSSGTGLDEQYF; CDR3 DNA: TGCGCCAGCAGCCAAGGGTCTTCCGGGACAGGGCTCGACGAGCAGTACTTC; D gene: TRBD1; clone size: .; V gene: TRBV4-1; J gene: TRBJ2-7
CDR3 protein: CSVAGGAGIKRYGYTF; CDR3 DNA: TGCAGCGTTGCCGGAGGTGCAGGGATCAAGCGGTATGGCTACACCTTC; D gene: .; clone size: once; V gene: TRBV29-1; J gene: TRBJ1-2
CDR3 protein: CASSALWRSTEAFF; CDR3 DNA: TGTGCCAGCAGTGCCCTGTGGCGGAGCACTGAAGCTTTCTTT; D gene: .; clone size: .; V gene: TRBV2; J gene: TRBJ1-1
CDR3 protein: CASSLPDHNEQFF; CDR3 DNA: TGTGCCAGCAGCTTGCCAGACCACAATGAGCAGTTCTTC; D gene: .; clone size: .; V gene: TRBV5-6; J gene: TRBJ2-1
CDR3 protein: CASSVGTGNQPQHF; CDR3 DNA: TGCGCCAGCAGCGTCGGGACAGGGAATCAGCCCCAGCATTTT; D gene: TRBD1; clone size: .; V gene: TRBV5-1; J gene: TRBJ1-5
CDR3 protein: CSVESLLISTEAFF; CDR3 DNA: TGCAGCGTTGAAAGTTTGCTCATCTCCACTGAAGCTTTCTTT; D gene: .; clone size: .; V gene: TRBV29-1; J gene: TRBJ1-1
CDR3 protein: CASLAPTRNNEQFF; CDR3 DNA: TGTGCCAGCCTGGCCCCGACCAGGAACAATGAGCAGTTCTTC; D gene: .; clone size: once; V gene: TRBV11-2; J gene: TRBJ2-1
CDR3 protein: CASSLNVQGASGEKLFF; CDR3 DNA: TGTGCCAGCAGCTTAAACGTACAGGGGGCTAGTGGTGAAAAACTGTTTTTT; D gene: TRBD1; clone size: .; V gene: TRBV11-2; J gene: TRBJ1-4
CDR3 protein: CASSGVWASLNRSGYTF; CDR3 DNA: TGTGCCAGCAGTGGGGTCTGGGCCTCCCTAAATCGGTCTGGCTACACCTTC; D gene: .; clone size: .; V gene: TRBV27; J gene: TRBJ1-2
CDR3 protein: CASIPGGNTEAFF; CDR3 DNA: TGTGCCAGCATCCCCGGGGGGAACACTGAAGCTTTCTTT; D gene: .; clone size: .; V gene: TRBV28; J gene: TRBJ1-1
CDR3 protein: CASSVLAGGLQETQYF; CDR3 DNA: TGCGCCAGCAGTGTGTTAGCGGGTGGATTGCAAGAGACCCAGTACTTC; D gene: TRBD2; clone size: .; V gene: TRBV10-2; J gene: TRBJ2-5